This T cell receptor beta chain originates from a study of shared clonotypes between healthy human individuals. Study-wide findings and caveats: Several donors held approximately 4.6% of naive CD4 clonotypes in common.

TCRdb's table, derived via immunoSEQ multiplex PCR, lists solely in-frame clones and lacks some. The data show hundreds of thousands of clones, 73% seen once. The germline V gene has CDR1 SGHAT and CDR2 FQNNGV. V lost 5 bases and J lost 3, with 10 bases in between. The CDR3 sequence is 13 residues long. Points on this clone: The target antigen is unknown. A much larger clone lies one base from this, so it may be a read error. Other DNA sequences of this sample code for an identical CDR3.

The sample consisted of memory CD4+ T cells sorted from blood. Noted subset: CD45RA-negative fraction. This TCR was recovered from a woman aged 25 to 39 in good health. This chain links TRBV11-2 with TRBJ1-1; D not resolved. CDR3 amino acids: CASSPQRDTEAFF. The DNA of the CDR3 is TGTGCCAGCAGCCCTCAACGGGACACTGAAGCTTTCTTT.